This entry lists 24 T cell receptor beta chains sequenced from one sample in a study of blood T cells in healthy people across ages. A J-beta primer mix and a sample-barcoded 5' primer were used in a second PCR of roughly 6 to 11 cycles. MiXCR, run by TCRdb on the 5' RACE reads, gives a single entry per CDR3 protein. Among about 1.8 million distinct CDR3 sequences, about 50% were seen once, and the ten largest hold over 2%. Material: blood. These receptors originate from a woman aged 40 to 50 in good health.

The rearrangement links TRBV4-1 to TRBJ2-6; 7 bases align to TRBD1. Germline V gene sequence: CDR1 MGHRA, CDR2 YSYEKL. The ends lost 2 bases at V and 3 bases at J; junction bases unmatched: 4. The CDR3 covers 16 residues. DNA for the CDR3: TGCGCCAGCAGCCAACTACGGGACAGTGGGGCCAACGTCCTGACTTTC. This encodes CASSQLRDSGANVLTF.

V and J are TRBV12-3 or TRBV12-4 and TRBJ2-3, with 10 bases that match TRBD2. J gave up 6 bases and V 6 bases, and 6 bases lay outside the gene matches. The CDR3 is 14 residues long. The chain's CDR3 is CASRSGGGEDTQYF. The CDR3 DNA reads TGTGCCAGCAGGAGCGGGGGGGGAGAGGATACGCAGTATTTT.

As DNA, the CDR3 is TGCAGTGCTTATAGCGGAAATGAGCAGTTCTTC. Residues: CSAYSGNEQFF. The chain employs TRBV20-1 and TRBJ2-1, with a possible D match to TRBD2 (6 bases). With 5 bases removed from V and 7 bases from J, the gap between germline ends came to 9 bases. The CDR3 contains 11 residues. Germline V gives CDR1 DFQATT, CDR2 SNEGSKA (reference sequence).

The rearrangement joins TRBV5-1 to TRBJ2-1; D gene uncertain. The CDR3 runs 14 residues. V was trimmed by 6 bases and J by 1 base, leaving 11 bases between them. Germline CDR1 and CDR2: SGHRS and YFSETQ. The CDR3 protein is CASKMGRSYNEQFF. CDR3 bases: TGCGCCAGCAAAATGGGTAGGTCCTACAATGAGCAGTTCTTC.

With regard to this clonotype: The junction departs from the called germline gene at one end, perhaps through a read error. The chain couples TRBV14 to TRBJ2-7; D unclear. The germline V gene encodes CDR1 SGHDN and CDR2 FVKESK. The CDR3 covers 12 residues. CDR3 coding DNA: TGTGCCAGCAGCCACAGCCTCTACGAGCTGTACTTC. This encodes CASSHSLYELYF.

The J gene is TRBJ1-2, the V gene TRBV7-9; TRBD1 aligns across 7 bases. The CDR3 covers 14 residues. CDR1 is SEHNR and CDR2 is FQNEAQ in the germline V gene (reference sequence). The J segment lost 4 bases and the V segment lost 2 bases, leaving 4 bases of the junction unmatched. Here the CDR3 reads CASSLNPGGYGYTF. DNA of the CDR3: TGTGCCAGCAGCTTAAATCCAGGGGGCTATGGCTACACCTTC.

The J gene is TRBJ2-1, the V gene TRBV4-3; 12 bases agree with TRBD2. Trimming removed 0 bases from V and 9 bases from J; junction bases left unmatched: 9. Germline values: CDR1 LGHNA, CDR2 YSLEER. The CDR3 has 17 residues. The CDR3 sequence: CASSQDLAGGLDPEQFF. The CDR3 DNA is TGCGCCAGCAGCCAAGATCTAGCGGGGGGGCTAGATCCTGAGCAGTTCTTC.

The V call is TRBV7-2, the J call TRBJ2-7; D is perhaps TRBD1 (6 bases). Germline V lookup: CDR1 SGHTA, CDR2 FQGNSA. The ends were cut back, 6 bases at V and 3 bases at J, with 18 bases in the middle. CDR3 size: 15 residues. The CDR3 is CASSTAFGQIYEQYF. The CDR3 DNA reads as TGTGCCAGCAGTACAGCGTTCGGACAGATCTACGAGCAGTACTTC.

This clonotype was observed a handful of times. This chain joins TRBV5-1 and TRBJ2-7, with 8 bases lining up with TRBD1. The CDR3 contains 16 residues. With V trimmed by 0 bases and J by 4 bases, 9 bases remained unmatched. The germline gives CDR1 SGHRS, CDR2 YFSETQ. As DNA, the CDR3 is TGCGCCAGCAGCTTGGGAAGCGACAGGGGTTTATACGAGCAGTACTTC. It encodes CASSLGSDRGLYEQYF.

CDR3: CASSTSGQHQETQYF. The CDR3 DNA is TGTGCCAGTAGTACCTCGGGACAACACCAAGAGACCCAGTACTTC. The genes are TRBV19 and TRBJ2-5; D might be TRBD1 (6 bases). Trimming cost V 4 bases and J 0 bases, with 12 bases left between them. The length of the CDR3 is 15 residues. Germline V gene sequence: CDR1 LNHDA, CDR2 SQIVND (reference sequence).

This chain connects TRBV5-1 to TRBJ1-1; a possible D gene is TRBD1 (6 bases). The germline V and J ends were trimmed by 2 bases and 10 bases, with 9 bases remaining between them. Germline V CDR1 and CDR2: SGHRS, YFSETQ. This CDR3 has 11 amino acids. The DNA for the CDR3 is TGCGCCAGCAGCTTCCAGGGGCGAGCTTTCTTT. Its translation is CASSFQGRAFF.

The V gene is TRBV27, the J gene TRBJ2-5, with D maybe TRBD1 (6 bases). Germline V gene lookup returns CDR1 MNHEY and CDR2 SMNVEV (reference sequence). V lost 8 bases and J lost 0, with 13 bases in between. The length of the CDR3 is 14 residues. CDR3 bases: TGTGCCAGCGGGGGCCCGATCCACCAAGAGACCCAGTACTTC. Protein product: CASGGPIHQETQYF.

This clonotype was counted only a few times. The V call is TRBV29-1, the J call TRBJ1-2; D is unclear. Germline V gene lookup returns CDR1 SQVTM and CDR2 ANQGSEA. Trimming shortened V by 0 bases and J by 5 bases, and 1 base separated the two germline ends. The length of the CDR3 is 10 residues. CDR3 nucleotides: TGCAGCGTTGAAGAGTATGGCTACACCTTC. As protein: CSVEEYGYTF.

The V and J genes are TRBV14 and TRBJ1-2; D not resolved. Germline CDR1 reads SGHDN; CDR2 reads FVKESK. V was pared by 5 bases and J by 3 bases, with 10 bases between. CDR3 size: 13 residues. The CDR3 DNA reads TGTGCCAGCAGCGCTGCCTTTGACTATGGCTACACCTTC. Translating gives CASSAAFDYGYTF.

This clonotype was picked up a small number of times. This chain connects TRBV5-1 to TRBJ2-3; D not resolved. The CDR3 is 15 amino acids. Trimming left V 5 bases short and J 2 bases short, with 15 bases between. CDR1 is SGHRS and CDR2 is YFSETQ in the germline V gene. The CDR3 reads CASRIAYRTTDTQYF. CDR3 sequence (DNA): TGCGCCAGCAGGATTGCATACAGAACCACAGATACGCAGTATTTT.

This clonotype was counted only a few times. This sequence joins TRBV9 and TRBJ2-3; D might be TRBD2 (6 bases). Trimming took off 0 bases at V and 2 bases at J, with 10 bases between the two ends. This CDR3 region has 15 residues. Germline values: CDR1 SGDLS, CDR2 YYNGEE. The CDR3 DNA sequence: TGTGCCAGCAGCGTAGCGGGGGTCGACACAGATACGCAGTATTTT. This sequence encodes CASSVAGVDTDTQYF.

This clonotype was counted between two and nine times. This chain connects TRBV7-9 to TRBJ2-1; D not resolved. This CDR3 spans 13 amino acids. The V end was cut by 7 bases, the J end by 5 bases, with 12 bases between. The V gene's germline CDR1 is SEHNR and CDR2 FQNEAQ (reference sequence). The CDR3 nucleotides are TGTGCCAGCATCCGCGGTCTTGACAATGAGCAGTTCTTC. Protein: CASIRGLDNEQFF.

The genes are TRBV2 and TRBJ1-2; D gene uncertain. Looked up from germline, CDR1 is SNHLY and CDR2 is FYNNEI. The ends were cut back, 0 bases at V and 4 bases at J, with 15 bases in the middle. The CDR3 has 16 amino acids. CDR3 loop: CASSEARSAASYGYTF. The DNA of the CDR3 is TGTGCCAGCAGTGAAGCGCGTTCAGCGGCTTCCTATGGCTACACCTTC.

There are a few counts of this clonotype. The rearrangement links TRBV7-2 to TRBJ2-1; a weak D match, TRBD2 (7 bases). Germline CDR1 SGHTA, CDR2 FQGNSA. The CDR3 is made up of 15 amino acids. Trimming shortened V by 5 bases and J by 3 bases, and 14 bases separated the two germline ends. CDR3 sequence reads: CASSPTGGHYNEQFF. The CDR3 DNA sequence: TGTGCCAGCAGCCCTACCGGGGGGCACTACAATGAGCAGTTCTTC.

This clonotype was seen a few times. The genes are TRBV27 and TRBJ1-2; no clear D gene. The CDR3 is made up of 13 amino acids. Germline assignment: CDR1 MNHEY and CDR2 SMNVEV (reference sequence). V lost 5 bases and J 4 bases, leaving 11 bases between the germline ends. The CDR3 region is CASSPPSGYGYTF. The DNA for the CDR3 is TGTGCCAGCAGTCCGCCATCGGGCTATGGCTACACCTTC.

The chain employs TRBV28 and TRBJ2-5; 9 nucleotides agree with TRBD2. CDR3 length: 13 residues. V lost 11 bases, J lost 2 bases, and 6 bases stayed unmatched. Germline-derived CDR1 and CDR2 are MDHEN and SYDVKM. CDR3 amino acids: CACGGGVQETQYF. In DNA form, the CDR3 reads TGTGCCTGCGGGGGGGGAGTGCAAGAGACCCAGTACTTC.

The V call is TRBV12-3 or TRBV12-4, the J call TRBJ2-5; 8 nucleotides line up with TRBD2. Trimming at V came to 3 bases and at J to 7 bases, leaving 7 bases not matched to a gene. The CDR3 totals 14 residues. The CDR3 protein is CASSLGGSGGTQYF. Here the CDR3 DNA reads TGTGCCAGCAGTTTGGGGGGAAGCGGGGGGACCCAGTACTTC.

The chain is built from TRBV7-6 and TRBJ2-1, with 8 positions matching TRBD2. V lost 1 base, J lost 3 bases, and 5 bases stayed unmatched. The germline V gene has CDR1 SGHVS and CDR2 FNYEAQ. The length of the CDR3 is 16 residues. The CDR3 bases are TGTGCCAGCAGCTTAGGCGGGGGGCCCAACTACAATGAGCAGTTCTTC. This encodes CASSLGGGPNYNEQFF.

This clonotype was observed a few times. The chain joins TRBV25-1 to TRBJ2-3, with a weak D call TRBD1 (6 bases). V lost 8 bases to trimming and J lost 6 bases, with 18 bases between them. CDR1 MGHDK and CDR2 SYGVNS come from the germline V gene. The CDR3 spans 14 residues. In nucleotides, the CDR3 is TGTGCCAGCTCCAGGGGTGACTTAGTGGATACGCAGTATTTT. Encoded protein: CASSRGDLVDTQYF.